This record concerns one T cell receptor beta chain sequence. The data were taken from a study of blood T cell repertoires in COVID-19. As processed by the authors: Amplification with reference gene primers provided the estimates of nucleated cell counts. Generated by immunoSEQ multiplex PCR, the TCRdb table keeps only in-frame clones and is missing some. D and trimming were read from the DNA, whereas the V and J calls and clone size are those reported in that table. The table records some 200,000 clones, 85% of them present only once. Looked up from germline, CDR1 is LNHDA and CDR2 is SQIVND (reference sequence). V was shortened by 3 bases and J by 5 bases, with 10 bases between the two germline ends. CDR3 length: 13 residues.

V gene TRBV19 combines with J gene TRBJ1-1; D is ambiguous. Sequencing input: peripheral blood. The source of this sequence is a woman aged 55-69 years with acute or convalescent COVID-19. The CDR3 sequence is CASSIRRDTEAFF. The CDR3 DNA reads as TGTGCCAGTAGTATCCGCCGGGATACTGAAGCTTTCTTT. Full variable domain (missing parts from reference TRBV19 and TRBJ1-1): DGGITQSPKYLFRKEGQNVTLSCEQNLNHDAMYWYRQDPGQGLRLIYYSQIVNDFQKGDIAEGYSVSREKKESFPLTVTSAQKNPTAFYLCASSIRRDTEAFFGQGTRLTVV.